The 18 T cell receptor beta chains presented below share a single source sample, sequenced in a study of cytomegalovirus exposure and HLA in healthy donors (dated 2017 in TCRdb). The receptor library was made with the immunoSEQ multiplex PCR assay. For the multiplex PCR, a mixture combining 60 forward primers for TCR Vbeta segments and 13 reverse primers for TCR Jbeta segments was used. Here the immuneACCESS table is served through TCRdb, limited to in-frame sequences with V and J called. Missing clones are a known gap in these copies; in checked studies unresolved V genes cover under half, and the rest lacks a known reason. For this sample there are some 120,000 clones; about 80% appear just once. The ten largest clones capture approximately 10% of the sample. Sequencing input: PBMCs. These TCRs come from a young man in good health and CMV-seropositive.

The V gene is TRBV5-1, the J gene TRBJ1-1, with a tentative D call TRBD1 (6 bases). The germline V gene encodes CDR1 SGHRS and CDR2 YFSETQ. V was clipped by 0 bases and J by 7 bases, with 16 bases between them. This CDR3 spans 15 amino acids. DNA for the CDR3: TGCGCCAGCAGCTTGGAGGTGGGGGGGGCGGGTGAAGCTTTCTTT. This gives the protein CASSLEVGGAGEAFF. Together with reference TRBV5-1 and TRBJ1-1, the CDR3 gives the full variable domain: KAGVTQTPRYLIKTRGQQVTLSCSPISGHRSVSWYQQTPGQGLQFLFEYFSETQRNKGNFPGRFSGRQFSNSRSEMNVSTLELGDSALYLCASSLEVGGAGEAFFGQGTRLTVV.

About this clone itself: The sample has other DNA sequences that encode this CDR3 too. V gene TRBV5-1 combines with J gene TRBJ2-7, with 9 bases aligning to TRBD1. The CDR3 is made up of 15 amino acids. Trimming removed 5 bases from V and 2 bases from J; junction bases left unmatched: 8. Germline CDR1 and CDR2: SGHRS and YFSETQ. The CDR3, as DNA: TGCGCCAGCAGGTCCGGACAGGGGAGGGCCTACGAGCAGTACTTC. As protein: CASRSGQGRAYEQYF.

This clone was detected once. The J gene is TRBJ1-1, the V gene TRBV28; tentative D call: TRBD1 (6 bases). Germline V gene data show CDR1 as MDHEN and CDR2 as SYDVKM. The CDR3 totals 15 residues. V lost 5 bases, J lost 0 bases, and 13 bases lay in between. The CDR3 sequence is CASSHNYRVNTEAFF. CDR3 in DNA: TGTGCCAGCAGTCATAACTACAGGGTGAACACTGAAGCTTTCTTT.

The gene calls are TRBV29-1 and TRBJ2-1, with TRBD1 matching 10 bases. CDR3 length equals 16 residues. CDR1 is SQVTM, CDR2 ANQGSEA, per germline. Trimming took 7 bases from V and 0 from J; bases not matched to a gene: 9. In DNA form, the CDR3 reads TGCAGCGCCACCGGGACAGGGGACTTCTCCTACAATGAGCAGTTCTTC. Protein sequence: CSATGTGDFSYNEQFF.

The CDR3 reads CASSYSHERSSYEQYF. The CDR3 nucleotides are TGTGCCAGCAGTTACTCCCATGAACGGAGCTCCTACGAGCAGTACTTC. The rearrangement links TRBV6-5 to TRBJ2-7; D uncertain. V dropped 0 bases and J dropped 0 bases, with 12 bases sitting between them. In germline, CDR1 is MNHEY, CDR2 SVGAGI. This CDR3 comprises 16 residues.

The CDR3: CASSYTPGGGQSYEQYF. The CDR3 nucleotides are TGTGCCAGCAGCTATACCCCCGGGGGGGGACAGTCCTACGAGCAGTACTTC. The chain uses TRBV13 and TRBJ2-7, with a tentative D call TRBD2 (8 bases). V was trimmed by 4 bases and J by 1 base, leaving 20 bases between them. This CDR3 spans 17 amino acids. Per germline, CDR1 PRHDT and CDR2 FYEKMQ (reference sequence).

The chain links TRBV5-8 to TRBJ1-6, with no clear D. Trimming took 0 bases from V and 7 from J, leaving 11 bases between them. Germline V CDR1 and CDR2: SGHTS, YDEGEE. The CDR3 length is 15 residues. This CDR3 is CASSLVAKRNSPLHF. CDR3 DNA sequence: TGTGCCAGCAGCTTGGTGGCTAAGCGAAATTCACCCCTCCACTTT.

The chain has TRBV7-9 and TRBJ1-3; no definite D call. V dropped 11 bases and J dropped 4 bases, with 18 bases sitting between them. Germline V gene sequence: CDR1 SEHNR, CDR2 FQNEAQ (reference sequence). The CDR3 has 14 residues. CDR3 nucleotides: TGTGCCTCTCGCTGGGAGGAGGAAGGAAACACCATATATTTT. It is translated as CASRWEEEGNTIYF.

J is TRBJ2-1 and V is TRBV25-1; TRBD1 is a possible D gene (6 bases). CDR3 length: 16 amino acids. V was trimmed by 2 bases and J by 4 bases, leaving 15 bases between them. CDR1 is MGHDK and CDR2 is SYGVNS in the germline V gene. CDR3 sequence reads: CASSEPPGHKYNEQFF. The CDR3 DNA is TGTGCCAGCAGTGAACCCCCGGGACACAAGTACAATGAGCAGTTCTTC.

The chain uses TRBV7-6 and TRBJ1-4, with 9 bases aligning to TRBD1. CDR3 length: 15 amino acids. V shed 1 base and J 6 bases; nucleotides not matched to a gene: 3. The germline gives CDR1 SGHVS, CDR2 FNYEAQ. DNA of the CDR3: TGTGCCAGCAGCTTAGGTGGGACAGGGTATGAAAAACTGTTTTTT. The encoded protein is CASSLGGTGYEKLFF.

As DNA, the CDR3 is TGCGCCAGCAGCGTGGAGCCGGGACTCCAGCAGTATTTT. Translating it yields CASSVEPGLQQYF. The V gene is TRBV5-1, the J gene TRBJ2-3; weak D call: TRBD2 (6 bases). Germline V gene lookup returns CDR1 SGHRS and CDR2 YFSETQ. Trimming took 4 bases from V and 11 from J, leaving 17 bases between them. The CDR3 sequence is 13 residues long.

This chain uses TRBV28 with TRBJ1-4, with TRBD1 matching 9 bases. The CDR3 runs 14 residues. The germline V gene encodes CDR1 MDHEN and CDR2 SYDVKM. The junction had 3 bases not matched to a gene; V was cut back by 5 bases and J by 5 bases. The CDR3 sequence: CASSTGTGNEKLFF. The CDR3 nucleotides are TGTGCCAGCAGTACCGGGACAGGGAATGAAAAACTGTTTTTT. Using reference TRBV28 and TRBJ1-4 for the parts outside the CDR3, the full variable domain is DVKVTQSSRYLVKRTGEKVFLECVQDMDHENMFWYRQDPGLGLRLIYFSYDVKMKEKGDIPEGYSVSREKKERFSLILESASTNQTSMYLCASSTGTGNEKLFFGSGTQLSVL.

The table lists this clone with a few counts. The chain is built from TRBV27 and TRBJ2-7, with D perhaps matching TRBD1 (6 bases). The germline gives CDR1 MNHEY, CDR2 SMNVEV (reference sequence). CDR3 length: 15 residues. With 3 bases removed from V and 1 base from J, the gap between germline ends came to 13 bases. The CDR3: CASSLPGTPSYEQYF. The DNA for the CDR3 is TGTGCCAGCAGTTTGCCCGGGACACCTTCCTACGAGCAGTACTTC.

This chain links TRBV7-3 with TRBJ1-1; the match to TRBD1 covers 7 bases. Germline V CDR1 and CDR2: SGHTA, FQGTGA. Trimming took 4 bases from V and 3 from J; bases not matched to a gene: 2. The CDR3 spans 13 residues. This chain's CDR3 is CASSSDRDTEAFF. CDR3 nucleotide sequence: TGTGCCAGCAGCTCAGACAGGGACACTGAAGCTTTCTTT. Full variable domain (missing parts from reference TRBV7-3 and TRBJ1-1): GAGVSQTPSNKVTEKGKYVELRCDPISGHTALYWYRQSLGQGPEFLIYFQGTGAADDSGLPNDRFFAVRPEGSVSTLKIQRTERGDSAVYLCASSSDRDTEAFFGQGTRLTVV.

The V and J genes are TRBV28 and TRBJ1-5; 9 nucleotides match TRBD1. The CDR3 loop spans 16 amino acids. Trimming took 4 bases from V and 6 from J; bases not matched to a gene: 10. CDR1 MDHEN and CDR2 SYDVKM come from the germline V gene. Here the CDR3 reads CASSYRDRVAGQPQHF. CDR3 nucleotide sequence: TGTGCCAGCAGTTACCGGGACAGGGTGGCCGGTCAGCCCCAGCATTTT.

This chain joins TRBV4-1 and TRBJ1-5; 9 bases match TRBD1. This CDR3 has 21 residues. Germline CDR1 is MGHRA and CDR2 is YSYEKL. V trimming: 3 bases; J trimming: 3 bases; junction bases outside the gene matches: 21. CDR3 coding DNA: TGCGCCAGCAGCCATGGCTACATCCGGGACAGGGTAAGCCATTACAATCAGCCCCAGCATTTT. It is translated as CASSHGYIRDRVSHYNQPQHF.

This clone was seen only once. The CDR3 region is CASSDGTGGRAFF. The CDR3 nucleotides are TGTGCCAGCAGCGACGGGACAGGGGGTAGAGCTTTCTTT. The V call is TRBV9, the J call TRBJ1-1; 11 bases fit TRBD1. In germline, CDR1 is SGDLS, CDR2 YYNGEE. This CDR3 has 13 amino acids. Trimming at V came to 3 bases and at J to 10 bases, leaving 5 bases not matched to a gene.

V usage is TRBV5-1 and J usage is TRBJ1-2, with 7 nucleotides matching TRBD1. The CDR3 covers 14 residues. The J segment lost 5 bases and the V segment lost 0 bases, leaving 4 bases of the junction unmatched. The germline CDR1 and CDR2 sequences are SGHRS and YFSETQ. Here the CDR3 DNA reads TGCGCCAGCAGCTTGGGACAGGGAGGTTATGGCTACACCTTC. Its translation is CASSLGQGGYGYTF. The variable domain in full, completed from reference TRBV5-1 and TRBJ1-2, reads KAGVTQTPRYLIKTRGQQVTLSCSPISGHRSVSWYQQTPGQGLQFLFEYFSETQRNKGNFPGRFSGRQFSNSRSEMNVSTLELGDSALYLCASSLGQGGYGYTFGSGTRLTVV.